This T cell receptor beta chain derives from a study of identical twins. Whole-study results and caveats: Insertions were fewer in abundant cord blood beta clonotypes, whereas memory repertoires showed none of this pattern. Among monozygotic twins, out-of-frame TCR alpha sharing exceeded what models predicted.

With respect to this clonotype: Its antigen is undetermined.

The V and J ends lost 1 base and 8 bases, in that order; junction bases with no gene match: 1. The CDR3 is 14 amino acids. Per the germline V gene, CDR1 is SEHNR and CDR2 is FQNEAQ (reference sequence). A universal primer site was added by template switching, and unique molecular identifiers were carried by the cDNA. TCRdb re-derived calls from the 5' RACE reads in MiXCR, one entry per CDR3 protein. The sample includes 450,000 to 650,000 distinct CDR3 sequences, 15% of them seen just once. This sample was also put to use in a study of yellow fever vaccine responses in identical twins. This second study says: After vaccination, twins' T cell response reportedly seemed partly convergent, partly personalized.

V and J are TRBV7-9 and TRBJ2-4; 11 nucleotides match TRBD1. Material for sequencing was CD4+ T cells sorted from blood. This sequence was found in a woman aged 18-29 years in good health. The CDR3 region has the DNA TGTGCCAGCAGCTTAGGGGACAGGGGGGACATTCAGTACTTC. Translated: CASSLGDRGDIQYF.